Each of the 20 T cell receptor beta chains below was sequenced from the same sample in a study of CD8 T cells in Susac syndrome. With random hexamers, reverse transcription was performed on about 0.5 to 1 ug of RNA. TCRdb fed the immunoSEQ multiplex PCR reads into MiXCR, producing one record per CDR3 protein. The repertoire holds over 300,000 distinct CDR3 sequences, with just over 90% as singletons. Input material: CD4+ T cells from PBMCs. The receptor source for this set is a human donor with multiple sclerosis.

V gene TRBV6-1 combines with J gene TRBJ2-7; 10 bases agree with TRBD2. Germline lookup yields CDR1 MNHNS and CDR2 SASEGT. The CDR3 runs 15 residues. Unmatched junction bases numbered 8, after V lost 7 bases and J lost 2 bases. This CDR3 is CASNLRTSGPYEQYF. The CDR3 DNA follows: TGTGCCAGCAACCTACGGACTAGCGGTCCCTACGAGCAGTACTTC.

This rearrangement joins TRBV30 to TRBJ2-3, with D tentatively TRBD2 (5 bases). Per the germline V gene, CDR1 is GTSNPN and CDR2 is SVGIG (reference sequence). The V gene lost 4 bases and the J gene lost 4 bases, with 12 bases spanning the gap. This CDR3 comprises 13 residues. The CDR3 nucleotides read TGTGCCTGGAACCAGCGGAGCCCAGATACGCAGTATTTT. It is translated as CAWNQRSPDTQYF.

This rearrangement joins TRBV7-9 to TRBJ1-1; D gene unclear. Germline loops: CDR1 SEHNR, CDR2 FQNEAQ (reference sequence). This CDR3 is built from 14 residues. Trimming removed 9 bases at V and 11 bases at J, with 25 bases between. The CDR3 DNA reads as TGTGCCAGTAGGTCGGCAGACACCTATCGAGGCGCTTTCTTT. This gives the protein CASRSADTYRGAFF.

This clonotype was picked up one time. This chain links TRBV5-1 with TRBJ1-1, with TRBD1 matching 8 bases. Germline CDR1 SGHRS, CDR2 YFSETQ. V lost 6 bases, J lost 5 bases, and 12 bases stayed unmatched. The CDR3 covers 15 residues. The CDR3 loop reads CASTPGTGFRTEAFF. The CDR3 coding sequence is TGCGCCAGCACCCCCGGGACAGGTTTTAGGACTGAAGCTTTCTTT.

This clonotype has a single count. The rearrangement joins TRBV10-3 to TRBJ2-7, with 7 bases matching TRBD2. The CDR3 spans 16 residues. Looked up from germline, CDR1 is ENHRY and CDR2 is SYGVKD. V lost 4 bases and J lost 3; bases outside the gene matches: 12. The CDR3 DNA follows: TGTGCCATCAGTGCTGGGTCATCGGGAGGTAACTACGAGCAGTACTTC. Encoded protein: CAISAGSSGGNYEQYF.

This clonotype was recorded once. This chain joins TRBV9 and TRBJ1-2; D unresolved. The germline V gene has CDR1 SGDLS and CDR2 YYNGEE. CDR3 size: 15 residues. Trimming removed 0 bases at V and 0 bases at J, with 9 bases between. The CDR3 spells CASSVDTDANYGYTF. DNA for the CDR3: TGTGCCAGCAGCGTAGACACCGACGCTAACTATGGCTACACCTTC.

The chain is built from TRBV6-2 or TRBV6-3 and TRBJ2-1; 13 nucleotides match TRBD2. This CDR3 region has 19 residues. J gave up 0 bases and V 0 bases, and 5 bases lay outside the gene matches. Germline CDR1 MNHEY, CDR2 SVGEGT. Here the CDR3 DNA reads TGTGCCAGCAGTTACTCCGGGACTAGCGGGATGAGCTCCTACAATGAGCAGTTCTTC. Translation: CASSYSGTSGMSSYNEQFF.

The chain is built from TRBV4-3 and TRBJ2-1, with 7 bases fitting TRBD2. V gave up 3 bases and J gave up 2 bases; unmatched junction bases: 7. The CDR3 length is 16 residues. Germline CDR1 is LGHNA and CDR2 is YSLEER. The CDR3 loop is CASSHDGTITYNEQFF. CDR3 nucleotide sequence: TGCGCCAGCAGCCATGACGGGACTATAACCTACAATGAGCAGTTCTTC.

The DNA of the CDR3 is TGCAGTGCTCTACCGGGACAGGGGGCAGTTTGGGGAAACATTCAGTACTTC. It yields the protein CSALPGQGAVWGNIQYF. V usage is TRBV20-1 and J usage is TRBJ2-4, with 12 nucleotides matching TRBD1. This CDR3 comprises 17 residues. V lost 5 bases, J lost 6 bases, and 14 bases stayed unmatched. Germline assignment: CDR1 DFQATT and CDR2 SNEGSKA (reference sequence).

The rearrangement joins TRBV10-2 to TRBJ1-1, with D unresolved. This CDR3 comprises 13 residues. Per the germline V gene, CDR1 is WSHSY and CDR2 is SAAADI. V lost 6 bases and J 0 bases, leaving 8 bases between the germline ends. The CDR3 DNA follows: TGCGCCAGCAGCCAGGTAATGAACACTGAAGCTTTCTTT. It specifies CASSQVMNTEAFF.

The chain combines TRBV7-9 with TRBJ1-6, with unresolved D. Deletions cut 6 bases from V and 7 bases from J, with 13 bases between. Germline CDR1 SEHNR, CDR2 FQNEAQ (reference sequence). The CDR3 covers 14 residues. CDR3 loop: CASSSGGWNSPLHF. The CDR3 DNA is TGTGCCAGCAGTTCGGGAGGGTGGAATTCACCCCTCCACTTT.

V usage is TRBV28 and J usage is TRBJ2-7; the D gene is possibly TRBD1 (6 bases). The length of the CDR3 is 12 residues. Between the trimmed V and J ends, which lost 6 bases and 5 bases, there was a span of 11 bases. Germline V gives CDR1 MDHEN, CDR2 SYDVKM. The CDR3 here is CASSTGSHEQYF. In nucleotides, the CDR3 is TGTGCCAGCAGCACAGGGTCCCACGAGCAGTACTTC.

This chain links TRBV20-1 with TRBJ1-2; 11 nucleotides line up with TRBD1. The CDR3 is made up of 16 amino acids. In germline, CDR1 is DFQATT, CDR2 SNEGSKA (reference sequence). The V gene end was trimmed by 6 bases and the J gene end by 4 bases; junction bases not matched to a gene: 13. For the CDR3, the DNA is TGCAGTGCCAGGGACAGGGGGAGGCAATCGGGCTATGGCTACACCTTC. Encoded protein: CSARDRGRQSGYGYTF.

The V and J genes are TRBV5-1 and TRBJ1-2; 7 positions match TRBD1. CDR1 is SGHRS, CDR2 YFSETQ, per germline. The length of the CDR3 is 14 residues. The V gene end was trimmed by 4 bases and the J gene end by 8 bases; junction bases not matched to a gene: 11. The CDR3 DNA is TGCGCCAGCAGCGATCTCACAGGGGCAGGCGGCTACACCTTC. This translates into CASSDLTGAGGYTF.

This clonotype was counted a single time. V is TRBV2 and J is TRBJ1-4; no clear D gene. V dropped 4 bases and J dropped 9 bases, with 12 bases sitting between them. CDR1 is SNHLY, CDR2 FYNNEI, per germline. This CDR3 has 13 amino acids. CDR3 amino acids: CASSGVRDKKLFF. In DNA form, the CDR3 reads TGTGCCAGCAGTGGGGTTCGGGATAAAAAACTGTTTTTT. Filled out from reference TRBV2 and TRBJ1-4, the complete variable domain reads EPEVTQTPSHQVTQMGQEVILRCVPISNHLYFYWYRQILGQKVEFLVSFYNNEISEKSEIFDDQFSVERPDGSNFTLKIRSTKLEDSAMYFCASSGVRDKKLFFGSGTQLSVL.

This clonotype was counted a single time. This chain uses TRBV4-1 with TRBJ1-2, with TRBD1 identical over 7 bases. The V segment lost 2 bases and the J segment 2 bases; nucleotides outside the gene matches: 11. From germline, CDR1 is MGHRA and CDR2 YSYEKL. This CDR3 comprises 17 residues. The CDR3 reads CASSQFPRDRLNYGYTF. CDR3 nucleotide sequence: TGCGCCAGCAGCCAATTTCCCCGGGACAGACTAAACTATGGCTACACCTTC.

The rearrangement joins TRBV20-1 to TRBJ2-3; 8 nucleotides agree with TRBD2. The length of the CDR3 is 16 residues. J lost 2 bases, V lost 4 bases, and 11 bases had no gene match. Germline V CDR1 and CDR2: DFQATT, SNEGSKA (reference sequence). CDR3 region: CSATQRAGAVTDTQYF. The CDR3 DNA is TGCAGTGCTACCCAACGAGCGGGGGCGGTCACAGATACGCAGTATTTT.

The chain links TRBV6-2 or TRBV6-3 to TRBJ1-1; no firm D call. Trimming took 1 base from V and 6 from J, leaving 12 bases between them. CDR1 is MNHEY, CDR2 SVGEGT, per germline. The CDR3 loop spans 14 amino acids. The chain's CDR3 is CASSYFVTVAEAFF. For the CDR3, the DNA is TGTGCCAGCAGTTACTTTGTTACGGTCGCTGAAGCTTTCTTT.

The J gene is TRBJ2-5, the V gene TRBV30; 8 positions match TRBD2. Germline CDR1 reads GTSNPN; CDR2 reads SVGIG (reference sequence). Germline trimming cut 0 bases from V and 5 bases from J; bases unmatched to any gene: 11. The CDR3 sequence is 16 residues long. The CDR3 sequence is CAWSVGWAGGRETQYF. The CDR3 nucleotides read TGTGCCTGGAGTGTAGGGTGGGCGGGGGGTCGGGAGACCCAGTACTTC.

The chain links TRBV5-1 to TRBJ2-7; D unclear. The V end lost 2 bases, the J end lost 2 bases, and 8 bases lay between the germline ends. Germline assignment: CDR1 SGHRS and CDR2 YFSETQ. The CDR3 extends over 13 amino acids. CDR3 coding DNA: TGCGCCAGCAGCTTCCTTGAGACCTACGAGCAGTACTTC. As protein: CASSFLETYEQYF.